This TCR beta chain was captured in a study of blood T cell repertoires in COVID-19. Overall study: From T cells, B-cell-depleted T cells, or PBMCs came the material, which was cDNA or gDNA.

Germline V gene sequence: CDR1 MNHEY, CDR2 SVGEGT. The CDR3 runs 15 residues. V shed 5 bases and J shed 0 bases, with 11 bases lying between them. The data were produced by immunoSEQ multiplex PCR, yet TCRdb's version contains in-frame clones alone and is incomplete. The top ten hold about a sixth of the sample, which has 90,000 or so clones, around 87% seen once. This receptor was taken from a human donor in a cohort sampled during active COVID-19. Sequenced: peripheral blood. This chain uses TRBV6-2 or TRBV6-3 with TRBJ1-5; D ambiguous. CDR3: CASSPRRDSNQPQHF. DNA of the CDR3: TGTGCCAGCAGTCCCCGTCGGGATAGCAATCAGCCCCAGCATTTT.